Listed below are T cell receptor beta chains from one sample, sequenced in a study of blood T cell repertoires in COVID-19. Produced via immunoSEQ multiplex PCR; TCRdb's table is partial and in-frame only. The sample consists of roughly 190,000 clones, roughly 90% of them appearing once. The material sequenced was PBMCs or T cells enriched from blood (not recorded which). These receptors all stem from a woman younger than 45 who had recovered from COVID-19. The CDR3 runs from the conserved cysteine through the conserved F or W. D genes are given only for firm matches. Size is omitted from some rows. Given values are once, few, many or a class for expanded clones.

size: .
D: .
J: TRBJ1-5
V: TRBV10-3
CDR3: CAISEIYLNRNQPQHF
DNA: TGTGCCATCAGTGAAATATACCTAAACAGGAATCAGCCCCAGCATTTT

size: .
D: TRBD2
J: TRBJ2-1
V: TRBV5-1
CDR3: CASSNDPTSGGAGEQFF
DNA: TGCGCCAGCAGCAACGACCCGACTAGCGGGGGGGCAGGTGAGCAGTTCTTC

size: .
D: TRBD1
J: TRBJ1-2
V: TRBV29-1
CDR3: CSVVRDRTYGYTF
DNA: TGCAGCGTTGTCAGGGACAGAACCTATGGCTACACCTTC

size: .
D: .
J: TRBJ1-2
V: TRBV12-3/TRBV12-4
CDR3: CASSRWTAYGYTF
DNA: TGTGCCAGCAGTCGCTGGACAGCTTATGGCTACACCTTC

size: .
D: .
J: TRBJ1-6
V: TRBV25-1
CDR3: CASRGGLGWSPLHF
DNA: TGTGCCAGCAGAGGAGGCTTGGGTTGGTCACCCCTCCACTTT

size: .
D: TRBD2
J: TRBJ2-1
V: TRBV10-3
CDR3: CAISRTSGADNEQFF
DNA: TGTGCCATCAGTCGGACTAGCGGGGCCGACAATGAGCAGTTCTTC

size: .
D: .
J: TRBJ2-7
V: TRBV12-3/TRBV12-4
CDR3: CASSLLVSYEQYF
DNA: TGTGCCAGCAGTTTACTAGTGTCCTACGAGCAGTACTTC

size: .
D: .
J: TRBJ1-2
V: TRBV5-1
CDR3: CASSLEGLGYGYTF
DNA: TGCGCCAGCAGCTTGGAGGGGTTAGGCTATGGCTACACCTTC

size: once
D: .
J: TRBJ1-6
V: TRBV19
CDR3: CASTAYNSPLHF
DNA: TGTGCCAGTACTGCCTATAATTCACCCCTCCACTTT

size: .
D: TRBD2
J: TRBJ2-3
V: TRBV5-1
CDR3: CASSTGTSWDDTQYF
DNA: TGCGCCAGCAGTACCGGGACTAGCTGGGACGATACGCAGTATTTT

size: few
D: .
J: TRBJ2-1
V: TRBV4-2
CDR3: CASSQGPAEGLYNEQFF
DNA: TGTGCCAGCAGCCAAGGCCCCGCGGAGGGCCTATACAATGAGCAGTTCTTC

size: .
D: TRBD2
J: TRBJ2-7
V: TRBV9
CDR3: CASSVEGSGIHEQYF
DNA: TGTGCCAGCAGCGTCGAGGGTAGCGGGATCCACGAGCAGTACTTC

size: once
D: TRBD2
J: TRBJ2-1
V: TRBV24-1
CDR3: CATSDTSGRDSYNEQFF
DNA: TGTGCCACCAGTGATACTAGCGGGAGGGACTCCTACAATGAGCAGTTCTTC

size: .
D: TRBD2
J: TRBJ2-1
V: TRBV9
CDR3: CASSVGLAGGGSYNEQFF
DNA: TGTGCCAGCAGCGTCGGACTAGCGGGAGGAGGGTCCTACAATGAGCAGTTCTTC

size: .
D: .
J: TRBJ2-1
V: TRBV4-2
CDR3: CASSQDEGDGSYNEQFF
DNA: TGTGCCAGCAGCCAAGATGAGGGGGACGGTTCCTACAATGAGCAGTTCTTC

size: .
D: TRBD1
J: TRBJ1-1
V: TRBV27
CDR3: CASSRRTGRFNTEAFF
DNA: TGTGCCAGCAGTAGACGGACAGGGAGGTTCAACACTGAAGCTTTCTTT

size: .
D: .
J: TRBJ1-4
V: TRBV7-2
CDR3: CASSLREGEKLFF
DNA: TGTGCCAGCAGCTTGAGGGAGGGGGAAAAACTGTTTTTT

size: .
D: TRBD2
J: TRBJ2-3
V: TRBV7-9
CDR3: CASSLGLAGNTDTQYF
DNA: TGTGCCAGCAGCTTAGGACTAGCGGGAAACACAGATACGCAGTATTTT

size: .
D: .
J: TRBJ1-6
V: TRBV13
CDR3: CASSSKQDSSYNSPLHF
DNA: TGTGCCAGCAGCTCCAAACAAGACAGCTCCTATAATTCACCCCTCCACTTT

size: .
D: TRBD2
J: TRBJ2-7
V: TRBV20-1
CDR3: CSASSGVGAYEQYF
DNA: TGCAGTGCCAGTAGCGGGGTAGGGGCCTACGAGCAGTACTTC

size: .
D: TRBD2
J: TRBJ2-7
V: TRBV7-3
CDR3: CASSLTGGATNEQYF
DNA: TGTGCCAGCAGCTTAACCGGGGGGGCGACGAACGAGCAGTACTTC

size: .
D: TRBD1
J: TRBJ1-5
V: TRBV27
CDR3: CASSLGQAVGPQHF
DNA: TGTGCCAGCAGTCTCGGACAGGCGGTAGGGCCCCAGCATTTT

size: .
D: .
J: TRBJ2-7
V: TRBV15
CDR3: CATSRQGYYEQYF
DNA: TGTGCCACCAGCAGACAGGGCTACTACGAGCAGTACTTC

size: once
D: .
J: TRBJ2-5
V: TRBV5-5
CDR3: CASSFSSGLGETQYF
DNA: TGTGCCAGCAGCTTTAGCAGCGGCCTGGGAGAGACCCAGTACTTC

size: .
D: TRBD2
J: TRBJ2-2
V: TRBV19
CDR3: CASSIQLAGVLGGELFF
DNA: TGTGCCAGTAGTATTCAGCTAGCGGGAGTCCTCGGCGGGGAGCTGTTTTTT

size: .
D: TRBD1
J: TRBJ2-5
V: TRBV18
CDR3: CASSPPGVGTVDQETQYF
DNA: TGTGCCAGCTCACCACCGGGGGTTGGGACAGTAGACCAAGAGACCCAGTACTTC

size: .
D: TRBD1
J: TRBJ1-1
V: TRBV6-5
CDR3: CASLTGVNTEAFF
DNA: TGTGCCAGCCTTACAGGGGTGAACACTGAAGCTTTCTTT

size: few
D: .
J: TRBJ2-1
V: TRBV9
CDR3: CASSVAYFNEQFF
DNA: TGTGCCAGCAGCGTAGCTTATTTCAATGAGCAGTTCTTC

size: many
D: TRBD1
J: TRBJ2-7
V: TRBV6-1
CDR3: CASSEGDSSYEQYF
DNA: TGTGCCAGCAGTGAAGGGGACAGCTCCTACGAGCAGTACTTC

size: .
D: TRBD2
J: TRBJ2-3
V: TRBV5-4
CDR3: CASSLRASGQSDTQYF
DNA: TGTGCCAGCAGCTTGAGGGCTAGCGGGCAGTCAGATACGCAGTATTTT

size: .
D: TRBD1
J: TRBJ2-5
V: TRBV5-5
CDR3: CASSLRGQQETQYF
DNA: TGTGCCAGCAGCTTGAGGGGGCAGCAAGAGACCCAGTACTTC

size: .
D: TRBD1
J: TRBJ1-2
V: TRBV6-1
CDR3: CASSVLGEQGAGDGYTF
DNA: TGTGCCAGCAGTGTCCTCGGGGAACAGGGGGCTGGTGATGGCTACACCTTC

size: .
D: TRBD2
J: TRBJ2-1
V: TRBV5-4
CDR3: CASSLGLAGVGDEQFF
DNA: TGTGCCAGCAGCTTGGGGCTAGCGGGAGTGGGAGATGAGCAGTTCTTC